This paragraph reports one TCR beta chain. Its specificity is not known. Ophthalmopathy patients had Clinical Activity Score at least 3, NOSPECS grade at least 4, duration under 3 months. Clinical symptoms, serum thyroxine and TRAb, thyroid ultrasound and orbital computed tomography were used for the diagnoses. There were TCR beta CDR3 regions amplified from RNA transcripts. HTBI primers drove first-round RT-PCR of the TCR CDR3. One entry per CDR3 protein results from TCRdb running MiXCR on the multiplex PCR reads. The sample has more than 500,000 distinct CDR3 sequences; about 16% are singletons. The CDR3 has 13 amino acids. The V end was cut by 5 bases, the J end by 4 bases, with 12 bases between. CDR1 is DFQATT, CDR2 SNEGSKA, per germline (reference sequence). The entry originates in a study of T cells in Graves' hyperthyroidism and ophthalmopathy. The wider study: Before treatment of any kind, peripheral blood was taken at initial diagnosis. Broader study findings: Most clonotypes that expanded in the thyroid above 0.001 also showed up in blood.

The specimen sequenced was blood. The clonotype was recovered from a woman in her twenties or thirties with Graves' ophthalmopathy. This rearrangement joins TRBV20-1 to TRBJ2-1, with a weak D call TRBD1 (6 bases). For the CDR3, the DNA is TGCAGTGCTGGACAGCAAATATACAATGAGCAGTTCTTC. This translates into CSAGQQIYNEQFF.